Each of the 9 T cell receptor beta chains below was sequenced from the same sample in a study of blood T cell repertoires in COVID-19. Using immunoSEQ multiplex PCR, the repertoire was profiled, and TCRdb retains in-frame clones only, with some absent. The sample lists 280,000 or so clones, about 87% occurring once. The sequenced sample consisted of peripheral blood. Receptors originate from a woman aged 25 to 39 who had recovered from COVID-19.

V usage is TRBV25-1 and J usage is TRBJ2-2; D call uncertain. Germline lookup yields CDR1 MGHDK and CDR2 SYGVNS. The CDR3 is made up of 13 amino acids. V was pared by 3 bases and J by 5 bases, with 7 bases between. Here the CDR3 DNA reads TGTGCCAGCAGTGAGTTTCTTACCGGGGAGCTGTTTTTT. Its translation: CASSEFLTGELFF.

CDR3 coding DNA: TGTGCCAGCAGTGACAGGGGGCACACTGAAGCTTTCTTT. It encodes CASSDRGHTEAFF. The chain is built from TRBV6-4 and TRBJ1-1, with TRBD1 matching over 7 bases. CDR1 is MRHNA and CDR2 is SNTAGT in the germline V gene. The V segment lost 2 bases and the J segment 3 bases; nucleotides outside the gene matches: 0. CDR3 length: 13 residues.

This chain connects TRBV29-1 to TRBJ2-3, with a possible D match to TRBD1 (6 bases). The CDR3 extends over 14 amino acids. Trimming took off 7 bases at V and 3 bases at J, with 17 bases between the two ends. The germline V gene has CDR1 SQVTM and CDR2 ANQGSEA. The CDR3 region has the DNA TGCAGCGCTCTAGGTGGGGGCAGGACAGATACGCAGTATTTT. Residues: CSALGGGRTDTQYF.

The chain uses TRBV6-1 and TRBJ2-7, with D unclear. CDR1 MNHNS and CDR2 SASEGT come from the germline V gene. The CDR3 contains 12 residues. V lost 1 base, J lost 6 bases, and 7 bases lay in between. CDR3 DNA: TGTGCCAGCAGTGAAGGGTCAGGCGAGCAGTACTTC. It yields the protein CASSEGSGEQYF.

The chain joins TRBV4-2 to TRBJ2-2; 8 bases fit TRBD1. Trimming at V came to 4 bases and at J to 3 bases, leaving 7 bases not matched to a gene. Germline V CDR1 and CDR2: LGHNA, YNFKEQ. The CDR3 has 16 amino acids. The CDR3, as DNA: TGTGCCAGCAGCCCTGGACAGGGAGATCACACCGGGGAGCTGTTTTTT. It is translated as CASSPGQGDHTGELFF.

The chain uses TRBV11-2 and TRBJ2-5; no clear D gene. V gave up 1 base and J gave up 5 bases, with 5 bases separating them. The CDR3 is 12 amino acids. Germline lookup yields CDR1 SGHAT and CDR2 FQNNGV. Here the CDR3 reads CASSLGAETQYF. In nucleotides, the CDR3 is TGTGCCAGCAGCTTAGGGGCTGAGACCCAGTACTTC.

The rearrangement uses TRBV5-8 and TRBJ1-4; D ambiguous. Trimming removed 6 bases from V and 0 bases from J, with 12 bases in between. CDR1 and CDR2 (germline): SGHTS, YDEGEE. The CDR3 is made up of 15 amino acids. The CDR3 sequence is CASTPFSATNEKLFF. The DNA of the CDR3 is TGTGCCAGCACCCCTTTCAGTGCAACTAATGAAAAACTGTTTTTT.

CDR3 protein: CAWSPGGTSKETQYF. CDR3 sequence (DNA): TGTGCCTGGAGCCCTGGGGGGACTAGCAAAGAGACCCAGTACTTC. This chain uses TRBV30 with TRBJ2-5; 9 bases line up with TRBD2. The trim removed 3 bases at V and 3 bases at J, leaving 8 bases unmatched. Per germline, CDR1 GTSNPN and CDR2 SVGIG (reference sequence). The CDR3 loop spans 15 amino acids.

The J gene is TRBJ1-1, the V gene TRBV3-1 (or the pseudogene TRBV3-2), with TRBD1 as a possible D gene (6 bases). V lost 6 bases to trimming and J lost 5 bases, with 16 bases between them. The germline gives CDR1 LGHDT, CDR2 YNNKEL (reference sequence). The CDR3 spans 14 residues. CDR3 bases: TGTGCCAGCAGTCTAGACAGGACCGGGACTGAAGCTTTCTTT. As protein: CASSLDRTGTEAFF.